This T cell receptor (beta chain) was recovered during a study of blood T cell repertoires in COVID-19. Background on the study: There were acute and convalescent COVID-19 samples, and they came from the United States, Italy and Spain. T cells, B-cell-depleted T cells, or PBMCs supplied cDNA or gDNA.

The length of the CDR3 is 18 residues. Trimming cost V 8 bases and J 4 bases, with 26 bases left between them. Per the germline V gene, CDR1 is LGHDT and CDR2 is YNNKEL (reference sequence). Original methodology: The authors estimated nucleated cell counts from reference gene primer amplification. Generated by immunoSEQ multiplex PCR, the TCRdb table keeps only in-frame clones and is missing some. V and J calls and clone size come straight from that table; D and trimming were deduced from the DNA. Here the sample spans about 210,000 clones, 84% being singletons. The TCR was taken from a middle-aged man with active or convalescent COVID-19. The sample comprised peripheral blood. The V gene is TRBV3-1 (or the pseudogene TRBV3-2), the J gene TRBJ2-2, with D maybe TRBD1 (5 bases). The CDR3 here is CASRHLSGAQLPTGELFF. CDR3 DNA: TGTGCCAGCCGTCACCTGTCTGGGGCGCAACTTCCCACCGGGGAGCTGTTTTTT.